This entry concerns a single TCR beta chain. This record comes from a study of blood T cell repertoires in COVID-19. The overall study: Samples of COVID-19 (acute and convalescent) were obtained from the United States, Italy and Spain. In each case, the material was cDNA or gDNA derived from T cells, B-cell-depleted T cells, or PBMCs.

In the study's own analysis: Amplification from reference gene primers served as the basis for estimated nucleated cell counts. The assay was immunoSEQ multiplex PCR, and TCRdb's table has in-frame clones only and misses some. Clone size and V and J calls were adopted from that table, with D and trimming inferred from the DNA. Among tens of thousands of clones listed, 88% were seen once. Germline CDR1 is MGHRA and CDR2 is YSYEKL. This CDR3 has 15 residues. After removal of 1 base from V and 8 bases from J, the junction contained 2 bases not matched to a gene. Sequences were obtained from peripheral blood. The V gene is TRBV4-1, the J gene TRBJ2-1; TRBD2 matches 13 bases. This TCR was sampled from a woman in her seventies with acute or convalescent COVID-19. The CDR3 DNA reads TGCGCCAGCAGCCAAGTAGGACTAGCGGGAGATGAGCAGTTCTTC. Protein product: CASSQVGLAGDEQFF.